These 7 T cell receptor beta chains share one sample of origin, sequenced in a study of tumor and adjacent non-tumor tissue in lung cancer. The template was RNA from unsorted bulk tissue. A modified ARM-PCR protocol with three rounds of nested PCR amplified TCRbeta. MiXCR, run by TCRdb on the multiplex PCR reads, gives a single entry per CDR3 protein. Found here are under 150,000 distinct CDR3 sequences, around two thirds of them singletons; the top ten hold 15% to 20%. The sample was lung tumor tissue. The receptors here all came from a man aged 60 to 69 with small cell lung cancer.

This sequence joins TRBV11-2 and TRBJ2-1, with a tentative D call TRBD1 (6 bases). Germline values: CDR1 SGHAT, CDR2 FQNNGV. The ends were cut back, 9 bases at V and 7 bases at J, with 34 bases in the middle. The CDR3 contains 19 residues. CDR3 loop: CASSQLTITRGINYNEQFF. The DNA for the CDR3 is TGTGCCAGTAGCCAACTTACTATTACTAGGGGGATTAACTATAATGAGCAGTTCTTC. Full variable domain (missing parts from reference TRBV11-2 and TRBJ2-1): EAGVAQSPRYKIIEKRQSVAFWCNPISGHATLYWYQQILGQGPKLLIQFQNNGVVDDSQLPKDRFSAERLKGVDSTLKIQPAKLEDSAVYLCASSQLTITRGINYNEQFFGPGTRLTVL.

Notes on this clonotype: One base away lies a much larger clone, so this may be a sequencing read error. The chain is built from TRBV20-1 and TRBJ2-1; perhaps TRBD2 as D (5 bases). This CDR3 is 14 amino acids long. Looked up from germline, CDR1 is DFQATT and CDR2 is SNEGSKA (reference sequence). CDR3 residues: CSALAPSSYYEQFF. CDR3 nucleotide sequence: TGCAGTGCCCTAGCTCCGAGCTCCTACTATGAGCAGTTCTTC.

Regarding this clonotype: Sequence at one end of the junction differs from germline and may be a read error. This chain uses TRBV20-1 with TRBJ2-2, with a weak D call TRBD2 (5 bases). CDR1 and CDR2 (germline): DFQATT, SNEGSKA (reference sequence). The CDR3 length is 13 residues. For the CDR3, the DNA is TGCAGTGATGCAGACTCGAACACCGGGAAGCTGTTTTTT. Translation gives CSDADSNTGKLFF.

The J gene is TRBJ2-1, the V gene TRBV5-1; 11 bases are a match to TRBD2. Per the germline V gene, CDR1 is SGHRS and CDR2 is YFSETQ. This CDR3 has 18 residues. After removal of 4 bases from V and 0 bases from J, the junction contained 9 bases not matched to a gene. The CDR3 here is CASSRLAGRAASYNEQFF. The CDR3 DNA reads as TGCGCCAGCAGCCGACTAGCGGGACGAGCTGCCTCCTACAATGAGCAGTTCTTC.

Concerning this clonotype: At one end the junction does not follow the germline gene, possibly because of a read error. This chain links TRBV11-1 with TRBJ2-1; a weak D match, TRBD1 (7 bases). The germline V gene encodes CDR1 SGHAT and CDR2 FQDESV (reference sequence). The CDR3 runs to 15 residues. CDR3 nucleotides: TGTGCCAGCAGCTTGGGACAGATGCTCGGGGGTGAGCGGTTCTTC. Translation gives CASSLGQMLGGERFF.

There are many counts of this clonotype. This rearrangement joins TRBV20-1 to TRBJ2-2, with 7 bases lining up with TRBD1. Germline V lookup: CDR1 DFQATT, CDR2 SNEGSKA (reference sequence). CDR3 length: 13 residues. Losses at the gene ends were 6 bases for V and 7 bases for J; bases not matched to a gene: 8. CDR3 coding DNA: TGCAGTGCATATGTAGGGGGCGGCGGGGAGCTGTTTTTT. This translates into CSAYVGGGGELFF.

About this clonotype itself: The conserved closing phenylalanine or tryptophan is absent in this CDR3, likely reflecting a read error. The DNA is left out, because the CDR3 cannot be placed on it with certainty; the CDR3 is given as TCRdb lists it. The genes are TRBV11-2 and TRBJ2-3; the table's D call TRBD2 went unverified against the DNA. Per the germline V gene, CDR1 is SGHAT and CDR2 is FQNNGV. The CDR3 extends over 15 residues, inclusive of both ends. The CDR3 loop is CASSVLAEFTDTRYS.